This entry features one TCR beta chain sequence. The germline gives CDR1 MNHEY, CDR2 SVGAGI. V lost 6 bases and J lost 7, with 15 bases in between. This CDR3 contains 13 residues. The data were taken from a study of control samples from healthy donors and cancer patients. Data came from immunoSEQ multiplex PCR; TCRdb stores just in-frame clones and leaves some out. The table lists some 410,000 clones, about 93% of them singletons, with more than 6% in the top ten. The V and J genes are TRBV6-5 and TRBJ1-1, with no clear D. The clonotype was recovered from a man in his forties or fifties with head and neck cancer. Sequencing input: PBMCs. The CDR3 reads CASSYDSLGEAFF. The CDR3 DNA sequence: TGTGCCAGCAGCTACGACTCATTGGGTGAAGCTTTCTTT.